The present TCR beta chain was sequenced within a study of identifying expanded T cells in peripheral blood. Per germline, CDR1 SQVTM and CDR2 ANQGSEA. This CDR3 spans 14 amino acids. V lost 6 bases and J 0 bases, leaving 12 bases between the germline ends. Assay: immunoSEQ multiplex PCR; the TCRdb copy retains only in-frame clones and omits some. This repertoire shows approximately 140,000 clones, approximately 86% found once; its top ten account for approximately 8%. No infections or other immune events were documented during collection. Sequencing used blood. This TCR was recovered from a person aged 18 to 75 in good health. The chain combines TRBV29-1 with TRBJ1-3, with a weak D call TRBD1 (5 bases). CDR3 sequence (DNA): TGCAGCGTCGGCGCGCAGGGCTCTGGAAACACCATATATTTT. Translated, it gives CSVGAQGSGNTIYF.